This T cell receptor (beta chain) is drawn from a study of blood T cell repertoires in COVID-19. V was pared by 7 bases and J by 3 bases, with 13 bases between. The CDR3 is 13 residues long. Germline V gene sequence: CDR1 SNHLY, CDR2 FYNNEI. Source study methods: For nucleated cells, counts were estimated from reference gene primer amplification. Repertoires were generated with immunoSEQ multiplex PCR, while TCRdb's copy carries only in-frame clones and drops some. V and J calls plus clone size are reproduced from that table; the DNA served to infer D and trimming. The sample gives some 190,000 clones, 80% to 90% of which show up once; 1.4% to 1.5% is in the top ten.

The rearrangement links TRBV2 to TRBJ2-7, with D unclear. This sequence was found in a man aged 18 to 30 with active or convalescent COVID-19. Sequenced material: peripheral blood. In nucleotides, the CDR3 is TGTGCCAGCACGGTCCTCTCGAACTACGAGCAGTACTTC. It translates to CASTVLSNYEQYF.